The T cell receptor (beta chain) described here comes from a study of blood T cell repertoires in COVID-19. Study-level information: There were acute and convalescent COVID-19 samples, and they came from the United States, Italy and Spain. Nucleic acid was either cDNA or gDNA, and it came from T cells, B-cell-depleted T cells, or PBMCs.

CDR1 is MNHEY and CDR2 is SVGAGI in the germline V gene. Trimming shortened V by 7 bases and J by 2 bases, and 13 bases separated the two germline ends. The CDR3 extends over 14 amino acids. Source study methods: Amplifying reference gene primers gave estimates of nucleated cell counts. Using immunoSEQ multiplex PCR, the repertoire was profiled, and TCRdb retains in-frame clones only, with some absent. That table gives V, J and clone size, and the DNA gave D and trimming. The sample holds under 200,000 clones; around 67% are singletons and the top ten take less than 3%. This clone has just a few counts.

Source material: peripheral blood. The rearrangement uses TRBV6-5 and TRBJ2-3, with a possible D match to TRBD2 (6 bases). The clonotype was recovered from a woman of 80 years or more with acute or convalescent COVID-19. CDR3 bases: TGTGCCAGCACGGAGGGCGGGTTCACAGATACGCAGTATTTT. Translating gives CASTEGGFTDTQYF.